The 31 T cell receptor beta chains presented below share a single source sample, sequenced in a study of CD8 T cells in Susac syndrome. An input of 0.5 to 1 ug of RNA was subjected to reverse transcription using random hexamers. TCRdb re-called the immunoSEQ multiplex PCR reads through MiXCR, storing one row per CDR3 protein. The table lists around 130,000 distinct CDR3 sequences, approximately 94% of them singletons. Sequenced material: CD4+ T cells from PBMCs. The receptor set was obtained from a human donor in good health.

The chain's CDR3 is CASSGTGSANTGELFF. The CDR3 DNA is TGTGCCAGCAGTGGGACAGGCTCCGCGAACACCGGGGAGCTGTTTTTT. The genes are TRBV2 and TRBJ2-2, with TRBD1 identical over 7 bases. Germline CDR1 reads SNHLY; CDR2 reads FYNNEI. J gave up 0 bases and V 4 bases, and 5 bases lay outside the gene matches. The CDR3 sequence is 16 residues long.

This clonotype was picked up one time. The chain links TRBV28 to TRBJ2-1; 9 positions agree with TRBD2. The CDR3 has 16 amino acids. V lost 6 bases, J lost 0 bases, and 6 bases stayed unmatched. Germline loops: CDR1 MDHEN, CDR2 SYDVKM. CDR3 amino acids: CASRLAGKSSYNEQFF. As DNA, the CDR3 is TGTGCCAGCAGGCTAGCGGGGAAGAGCTCCTACAATGAGCAGTTCTTC.

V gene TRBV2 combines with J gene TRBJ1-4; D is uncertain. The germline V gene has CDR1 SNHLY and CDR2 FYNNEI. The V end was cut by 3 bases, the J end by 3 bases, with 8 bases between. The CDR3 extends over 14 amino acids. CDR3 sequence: CASSDRQSNEKLFF. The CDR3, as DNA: TGTGCCAGCAGTGACAGGCAGTCTAATGAAAAACTGTTTTTT.

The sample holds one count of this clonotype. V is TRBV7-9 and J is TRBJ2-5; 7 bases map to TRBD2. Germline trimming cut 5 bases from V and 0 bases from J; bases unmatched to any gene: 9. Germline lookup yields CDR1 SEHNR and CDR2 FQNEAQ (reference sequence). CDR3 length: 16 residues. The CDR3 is CASSDLSGGDQETQYF. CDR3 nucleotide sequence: TGTGCCAGCAGCGACCTGTCGGGGGGAGACCAAGAGACCCAGTACTTC.

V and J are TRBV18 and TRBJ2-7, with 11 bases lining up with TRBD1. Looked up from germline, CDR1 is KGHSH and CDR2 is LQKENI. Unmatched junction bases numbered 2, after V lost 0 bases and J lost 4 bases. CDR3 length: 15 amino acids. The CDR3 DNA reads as TGTGCCAGCTCACCACCGGGACAGGGGGTATACGAGCAGTACTTC. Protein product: CASSPPGQGVYEQYF.

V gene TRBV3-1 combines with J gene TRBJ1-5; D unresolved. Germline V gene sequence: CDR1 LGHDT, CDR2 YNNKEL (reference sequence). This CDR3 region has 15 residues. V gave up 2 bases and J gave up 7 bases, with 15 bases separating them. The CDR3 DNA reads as TGTGCCAGCAGCCAATCAGAGGGTCGGGGACAGCCCCAGCATTTT. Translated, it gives CASSQSEGRGQPQHF.

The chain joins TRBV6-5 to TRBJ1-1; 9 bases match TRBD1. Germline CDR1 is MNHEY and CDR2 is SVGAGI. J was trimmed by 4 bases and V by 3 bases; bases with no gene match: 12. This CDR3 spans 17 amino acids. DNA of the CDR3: TGTGCCAGCAGTTATGCGCATATTACAGGGGGCGTCACTGAAGCTTTCTTT. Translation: CASSYAHITGGVTEAFF.

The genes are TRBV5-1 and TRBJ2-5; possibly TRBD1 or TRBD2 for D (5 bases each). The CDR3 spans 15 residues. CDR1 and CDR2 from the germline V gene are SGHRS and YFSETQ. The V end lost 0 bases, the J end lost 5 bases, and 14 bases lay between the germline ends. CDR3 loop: CASSLEAGSRETQYF. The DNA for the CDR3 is TGCGCCAGCAGCTTGGAGGCAGGGAGTCGGGAGACCCAGTACTTC.

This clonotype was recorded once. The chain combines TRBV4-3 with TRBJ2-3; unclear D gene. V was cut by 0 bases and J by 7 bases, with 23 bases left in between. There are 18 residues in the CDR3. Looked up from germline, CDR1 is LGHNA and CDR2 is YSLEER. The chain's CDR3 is CASSQDKVRGEESNTQYF. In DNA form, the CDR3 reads TGCGCCAGCAGCCAAGATAAGGTTCGAGGAGAGGAGTCAAATACGCAGTATTTT.

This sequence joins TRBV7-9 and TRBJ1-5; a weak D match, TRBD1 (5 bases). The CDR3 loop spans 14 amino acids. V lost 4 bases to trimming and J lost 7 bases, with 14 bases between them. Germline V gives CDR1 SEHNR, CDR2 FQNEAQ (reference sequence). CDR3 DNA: TGTGCCAGCAGCTCCGTGGGGGTGGTCCAGCCCCAGCATTTT. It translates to CASSSVGVVQPQHF.

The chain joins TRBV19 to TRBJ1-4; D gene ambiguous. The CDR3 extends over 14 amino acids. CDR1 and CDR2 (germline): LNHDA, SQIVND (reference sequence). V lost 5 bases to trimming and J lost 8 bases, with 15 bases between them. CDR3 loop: CASSPRKGKEKLFF. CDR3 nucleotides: TGTGCCAGTAGTCCTCGCAAAGGGAAAGAAAAACTGTTTTTT. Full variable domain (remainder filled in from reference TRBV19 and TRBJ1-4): DGGITQSPKYLFRKEGQNVTLSCEQNLNHDAMYWYRQDPGQGLRLIYYSQIVNDFQKGDIAEGYSVSREKKESFPLTVTSAQKNPTAFYLCASSPRKGKEKLFFGSGTQLSVL.

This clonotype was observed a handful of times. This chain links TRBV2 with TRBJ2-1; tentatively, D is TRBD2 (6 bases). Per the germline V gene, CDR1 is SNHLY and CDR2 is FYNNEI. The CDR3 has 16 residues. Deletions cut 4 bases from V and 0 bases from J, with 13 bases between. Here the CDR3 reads CASSGDFDLSYNEQFF. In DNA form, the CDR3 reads TGTGCCAGCAGTGGGGACTTCGACCTCTCCTACAATGAGCAGTTCTTC.

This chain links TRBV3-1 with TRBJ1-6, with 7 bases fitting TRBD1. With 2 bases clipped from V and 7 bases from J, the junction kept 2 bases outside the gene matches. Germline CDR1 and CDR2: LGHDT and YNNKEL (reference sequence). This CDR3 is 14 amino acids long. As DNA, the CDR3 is TGTGCCAGCAGCCAACTGACAGGGAATTCACCCCTCCACTTT. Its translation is CASSQLTGNSPLHF.

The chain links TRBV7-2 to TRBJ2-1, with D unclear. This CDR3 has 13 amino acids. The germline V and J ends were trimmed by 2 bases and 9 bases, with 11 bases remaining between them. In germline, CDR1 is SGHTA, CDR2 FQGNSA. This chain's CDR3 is CASSLTEKGEQFF. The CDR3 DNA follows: TGTGCCAGCAGCTTAACGGAGAAGGGTGAGCAGTTCTTC.

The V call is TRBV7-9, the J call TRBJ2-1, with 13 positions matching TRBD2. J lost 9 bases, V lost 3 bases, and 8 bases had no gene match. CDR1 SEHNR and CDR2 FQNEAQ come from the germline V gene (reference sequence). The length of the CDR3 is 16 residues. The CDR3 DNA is TGTGCCAGCAGCTTGAGACTAGCGGGAGGATCGGGTGAGCAGTTCTTC. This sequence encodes CASSLRLAGGSGEQFF.

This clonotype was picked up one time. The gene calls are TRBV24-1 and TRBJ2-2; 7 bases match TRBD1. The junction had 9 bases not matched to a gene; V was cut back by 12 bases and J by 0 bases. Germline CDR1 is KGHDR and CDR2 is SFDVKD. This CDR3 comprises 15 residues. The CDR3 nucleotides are TGTGCCGTCAACTCGGGACAGACGAACACCGGGGAGCTGTTTTTT. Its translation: CAVNSGQTNTGELFF.

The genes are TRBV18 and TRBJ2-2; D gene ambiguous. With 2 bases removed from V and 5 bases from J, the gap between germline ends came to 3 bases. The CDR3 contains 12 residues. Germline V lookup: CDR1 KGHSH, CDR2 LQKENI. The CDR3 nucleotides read TGTGCCAGCTCACCAAGGACCGGGGAGCTGTTTTTT. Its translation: CASSPRTGELFF.

CDR3 coding DNA: TGCAGTGCTAGAGATAACCAAGAGACCCAGTACTTC. Residues: CSARDNQETQYF. The chain uses TRBV20-1 and TRBJ2-5; D is unresolved. V lost 0 bases and J 0 bases, leaving 2 bases between the germline ends. This CDR3 is built from 12 residues. CDR1 is DFQATT, CDR2 SNEGSKA, per germline (reference sequence).

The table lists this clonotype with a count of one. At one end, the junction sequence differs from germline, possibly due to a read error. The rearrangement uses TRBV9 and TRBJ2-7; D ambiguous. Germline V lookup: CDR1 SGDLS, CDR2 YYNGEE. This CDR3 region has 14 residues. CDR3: CANSYTGLSYEQYF. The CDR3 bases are TGTGCCAACAGCTACACGGGCCTCTCCTACGAGCAGTACTTC.

Here the CDR3 DNA reads TGTGCCAGCCTGTCGATCGCAGGACCCTACGAGCAGTACTTC. Translating gives CASLSIAGPYEQYF. The rearrangement uses TRBV2 and TRBJ2-7; D not resolved. The CDR3 runs 14 residues. Germline CDR1 is SNHLY and CDR2 is FYNNEI. V lost 8 bases and J 2 bases, leaving 16 bases between the germline ends.

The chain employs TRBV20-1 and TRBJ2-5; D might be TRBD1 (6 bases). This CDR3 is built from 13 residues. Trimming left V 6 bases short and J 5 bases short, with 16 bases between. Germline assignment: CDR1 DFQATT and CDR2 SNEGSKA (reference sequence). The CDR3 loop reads CSATGSVGETQYF. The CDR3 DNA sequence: TGCAGTGCCACAGGGAGTGTTGGTGAGACCCAGTACTTC.

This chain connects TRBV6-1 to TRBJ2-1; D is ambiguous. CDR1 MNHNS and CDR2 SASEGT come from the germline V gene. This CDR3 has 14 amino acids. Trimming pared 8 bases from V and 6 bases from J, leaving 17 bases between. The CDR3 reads CASQVPLRVNEQFF. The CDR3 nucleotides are TGTGCCAGCCAGGTCCCTTTAAGAGTCAATGAGCAGTTCTTC.

The CDR3 spells CAGGAPYEQYF. The CDR3, as DNA: TGTGCGGGAGGGGCACCTTACGAGCAGTACTTC. The chain links TRBV30 to TRBJ2-7, with TRBD2 matching 7 bases. Germline CDR1 reads GTSNPN; CDR2 reads SVGIG (reference sequence). This CDR3 has 11 residues.

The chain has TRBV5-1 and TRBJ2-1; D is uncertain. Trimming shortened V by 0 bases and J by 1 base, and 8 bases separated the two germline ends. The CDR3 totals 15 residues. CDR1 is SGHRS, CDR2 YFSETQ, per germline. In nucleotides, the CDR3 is TGCGCCAGCAGCTTGGAGGCGACGTCCTACAATGAGCAGTTCTTC. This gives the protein CASSLEATSYNEQFF.

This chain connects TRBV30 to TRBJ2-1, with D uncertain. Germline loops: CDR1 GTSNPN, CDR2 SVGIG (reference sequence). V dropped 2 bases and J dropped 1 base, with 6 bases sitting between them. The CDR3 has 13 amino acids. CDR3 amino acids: CAWSQASYNEQFF. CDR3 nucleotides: TGTGCCTGGAGTCAAGCGTCCTACAATGAGCAGTTCTTC.

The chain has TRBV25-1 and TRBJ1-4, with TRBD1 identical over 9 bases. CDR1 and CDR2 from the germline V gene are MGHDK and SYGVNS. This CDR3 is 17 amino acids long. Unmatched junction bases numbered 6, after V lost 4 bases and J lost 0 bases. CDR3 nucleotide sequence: TGTGCCAGCAGTGGGGGACAGGGCTCTTCAACTAATGAAAAACTGTTTTTT. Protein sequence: CASSGGQGSSTNEKLFF.

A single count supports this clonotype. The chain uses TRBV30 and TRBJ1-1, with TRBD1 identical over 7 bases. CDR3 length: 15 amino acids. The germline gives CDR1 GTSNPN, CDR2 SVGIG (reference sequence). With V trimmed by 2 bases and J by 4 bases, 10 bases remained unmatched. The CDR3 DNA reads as TGTGCCTGGAGTCCAGGGGGAGGGAGGAGCACTGAAGCTTTCTTT. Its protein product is CAWSPGGGRSTEAFF.

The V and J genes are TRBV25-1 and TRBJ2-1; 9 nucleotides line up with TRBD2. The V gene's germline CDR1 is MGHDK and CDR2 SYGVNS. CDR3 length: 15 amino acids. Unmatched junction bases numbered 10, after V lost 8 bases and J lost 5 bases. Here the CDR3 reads CASSHGLAIHNEQFF. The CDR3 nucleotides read TGTGCCAGCTCCCACGGACTAGCGATTCACAATGAGCAGTTCTTC.

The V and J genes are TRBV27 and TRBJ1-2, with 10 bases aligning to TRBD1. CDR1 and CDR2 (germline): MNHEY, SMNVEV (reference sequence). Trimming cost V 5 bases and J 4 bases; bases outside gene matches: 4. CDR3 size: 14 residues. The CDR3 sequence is CASSRQGAGYGYTF. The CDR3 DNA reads TGTGCCAGCAGTCGACAGGGGGCGGGCTATGGCTACACCTTC.

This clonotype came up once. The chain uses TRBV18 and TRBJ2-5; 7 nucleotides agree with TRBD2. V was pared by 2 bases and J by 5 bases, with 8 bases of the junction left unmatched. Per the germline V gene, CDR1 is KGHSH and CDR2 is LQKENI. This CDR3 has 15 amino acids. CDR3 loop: CASSPESGIGETQYF. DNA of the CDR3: TGTGCCAGCTCACCAGAGAGCGGGATAGGGGAGACCCAGTACTTC.

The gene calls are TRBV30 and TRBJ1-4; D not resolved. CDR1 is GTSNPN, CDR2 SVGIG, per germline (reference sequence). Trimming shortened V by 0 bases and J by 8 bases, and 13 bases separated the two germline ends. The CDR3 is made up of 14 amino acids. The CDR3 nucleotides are TGTGCCTGGAGTGTACGAGGAGTTGGGGAAAAACTGTTTTTT. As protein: CAWSVRGVGEKLFF. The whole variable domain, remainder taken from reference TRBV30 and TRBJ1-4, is SQTIHQWPATLVQPVGSPLSLECTVEGTSNPNLYWYRQAAGRGLQLLFYSVGIGQISSEVPQNLSASRPQDRQFILSSKKLLLSDSGFYLCAWSVRGVGEKLFFGSGTQLSVL.